This T cell receptor (beta chain) came from a study of Ad26.COV2.S vaccination and SARS-CoV-2 variants. Study findings and constraints: Spike-specific TCR breadth was greater in vaccine than placebo recipients. Researchers reported similar non-spike TCR breadth in vaccine and placebo recipients. The authors reported substantial breadth in spike-specific CD8+ and CD4+ T cell responses after vaccination.

This CDR3 has 15 amino acids. Per the germline V gene, CDR1 is MDHEN and CDR2 is SYDVKM. V gave up 4 bases and J gave up 0 bases, with 12 bases separating them. Profiling relied on immunoSEQ multiplex PCR, and the TCRdb table lists in-frame clones only, not all of them. The sample lists around 170,000 clones; 87% were seen once. In regard to this clone: The antigen is unknown.

The receptor's source is a human donor who had recovered from COVID-19. The V gene is TRBV28, the J gene TRBJ1-1; D may be TRBD1 (6 bases). The sample in question was peripheral blood, obtained after recovery from COVID-19. The CDR3 protein is CASSSPGGVNTEAFF. The CDR3 DNA is TGTGCCAGCAGTTCCCCCGGGGGCGTGAACACTGAAGCTTTCTTT.